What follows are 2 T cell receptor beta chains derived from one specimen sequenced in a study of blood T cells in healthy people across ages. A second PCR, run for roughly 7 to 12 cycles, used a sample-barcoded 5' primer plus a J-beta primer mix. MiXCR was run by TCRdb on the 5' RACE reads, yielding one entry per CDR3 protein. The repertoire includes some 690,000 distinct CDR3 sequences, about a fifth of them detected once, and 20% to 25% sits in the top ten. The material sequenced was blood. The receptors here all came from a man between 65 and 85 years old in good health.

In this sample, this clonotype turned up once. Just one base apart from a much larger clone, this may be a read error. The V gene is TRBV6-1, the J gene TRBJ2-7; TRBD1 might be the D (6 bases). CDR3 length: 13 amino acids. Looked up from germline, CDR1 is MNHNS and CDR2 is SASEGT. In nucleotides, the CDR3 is TGTGTCAGCAGTTGGGACATCAACCTAGTTTTGTTCTTC. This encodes CVSSWDINLVLFF.

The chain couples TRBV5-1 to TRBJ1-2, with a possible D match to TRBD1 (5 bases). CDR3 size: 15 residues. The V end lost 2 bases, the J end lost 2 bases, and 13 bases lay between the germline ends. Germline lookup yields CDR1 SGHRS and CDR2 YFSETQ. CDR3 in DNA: TGCGCCAGCAGCTTTGACAGAGATCGGAACTATGGCTACACCTTC. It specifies CASSFDRDRNYGYTF.